These 26 T cell receptor beta chains came from one sample sequenced in a study of beta chain features in type 1 diabetes. Reverse transcribing all isolated RNA meant expressed TCRB transcripts were sequenced. The table came from immunoSEQ multiplex PCR; TCRdb's copy has only in-frame clones and leaves some out. The sample contains around 180,000 clones, roughly an eighth of which appear only once. Sequencing was carried out using central memory CD4+ T cells from blood. The receptor set was obtained from a woman between 18 and 30 years old in good health.

The genes are TRBV7-2 and TRBJ2-1, with TRBD1 matching 9 bases. The CDR3 extends over 16 amino acids. V was pared by 4 bases and J by 7 bases, with 11 bases of the junction left unmatched. In germline, CDR1 is SGHTA, CDR2 FQGNSA. CDR3 bases: TGTGCCAGCAGCTACCTGACAGGGGGTATACCTAATGAGCAGTTCTTC. Translated: CASSYLTGGIPNEQFF.

This clone occurred a few times. The genes are TRBV15 and TRBJ2-3; 11 bases fit TRBD1. Per germline, CDR1 LNHNV and CDR2 YYDKDF (reference sequence). Trimming cost V 3 bases and J 4 bases; bases outside gene matches: 6. The CDR3 length is 16 residues. The CDR3 DNA follows: TGTGCCACCAGCAGCGGGACAGGGGGTAGGGCAGATACGCAGTATTTT. Encoded protein: CATSSGTGGRADTQYF.

The chain is built from TRBV29-1 and TRBJ2-7; TRBD1 might be the D (6 bases). V lost 7 bases, J lost 3 bases, and 16 bases lay in between. The germline CDR1 and CDR2 sequences are SQVTM and ANQGSEA. CDR3 length equals 13 residues. As DNA, the CDR3 is TGCAGCGCATACAGGGACCCCAGCTACGAGCAGTACTTC. Its protein is CSAYRDPSYEQYF.

This clone was recorded a few times. The chain is built from TRBV6-5 and TRBJ2-3, with 8 bases matching TRBD2. CDR3 length: 13 residues. V shed 10 bases, J shed 2 bases, and the junction held 5 bases outside the gene matches. Germline lookup yields CDR1 MNHEY and CDR2 SVGAGI. CDR3 sequence reads: CATTSANTDTQYF. The CDR3 DNA sequence: TGTGCCACGACTAGCGCTAACACAGATACGCAGTATTTT.

The chain combines TRBV27 with TRBJ2-5; 7 bases map to TRBD1. Germline V gene sequence: CDR1 MNHEY, CDR2 SMNVEV (reference sequence). The CDR3 is 14 residues long. V dropped 5 bases and J dropped 4; count of bases not matched to a gene: 7. The CDR3 protein is CASSPGDSPETQYF. The DNA of the CDR3 is TGTGCCAGCAGTCCAGGGGACAGCCCAGAGACCCAGTACTTC.

This clone was counted only a few times. The DNA for the CDR3 is TGCAGCGGCGTTCTAGCGGGAGGAGCCCCAGATACGCAGTATTTT. Encoded protein: CSGVLAGGAPDTQYF. The chain couples TRBV29-1 to TRBJ2-3; 11 bases line up with TRBD2. Trimming took 7 bases from V and 4 from J; bases not matched to a gene: 10. Germline-derived CDR1 and CDR2 are SQVTM and ANQGSEA. This CDR3 spans 15 amino acids.

This clone was seen a handful of times. The rearrangement uses TRBV6-5 and TRBJ2-7; maybe TRBD1 (6 bases). In germline, CDR1 is MNHEY, CDR2 SVGAGI. CDR3 length: 11 residues. Trimming shortened V by 5 bases and J by 7 bases, and 9 bases separated the two germline ends. The CDR3 is CASSQGTEQYF. Written as DNA, the CDR3 is TGTGCCAGCAGTCAGGGGACAGAGCAGTACTTC.

The chain joins TRBV30 to TRBJ2-5; D is possibly TRBD2 (5 bases). This CDR3 contains 11 residues. Germline-derived CDR1 and CDR2 are GTSNPN and SVGIG (reference sequence). Trimming removed 7 bases at V and 5 bases at J, with 11 bases between. The DNA for the CDR3 is TGTGCCTTAAAGCGGTTGGAGACCCAGTACTTC. As protein: CALKRLETQYF.

The chain couples TRBV7-9 to TRBJ2-1, with D unclear. Deletions cut 3 bases from V and 3 bases from J, with 12 bases between. Germline CDR1 reads SEHNR; CDR2 reads FQNEAQ (reference sequence). The CDR3 sequence is 15 residues long. The CDR3 region has the DNA TGTGCCAGCAGCTTTAGCTCGGAACACTACAATGAGCAGTTCTTC. Translating gives CASSFSSEHYNEQFF.

Only a few counts were recorded for this clone. This chain links TRBV29-1 with TRBJ1-1; a weak D match, TRBD1 (5 bases). The CDR3 sequence is 12 residues long. Germline assignment: CDR1 SQVTM and CDR2 ANQGSEA. V was clipped by 4 bases and J by 5 bases, with 11 bases between them. The CDR3 loop reads CSVAGRMTEAFF. CDR3 nucleotide sequence: TGCAGCGTTGCAGGGCGTATGACTGAAGCTTTCTTT.

The chain carries TRBV5-8 and TRBJ1-5, with D possibly TRBD1 on 6 matching bases. The V gene lost 4 bases and the J gene lost 2 bases, with 7 bases spanning the gap. This CDR3 region has 13 residues. The germline gives CDR1 SGHTS, CDR2 YDEGEE. The CDR3 coding sequence is TGTGCCAGCAGCGGGGGCGGCAATCAGCCCCAGCATTTT. Translation: CASSGGGNQPQHF.

This sequence joins TRBV7-9 and TRBJ1-2, with D uncertain. Germline CDR1 SEHNR, CDR2 FQNEAQ (reference sequence). The CDR3 loop spans 13 amino acids. The V and J ends lost 3 bases and 3 bases respectively, with 8 bases between them. DNA for the CDR3: TGTGCCAGCAGCTTGGGCCGAGACTATGGCTACACCTTC. Its translation: CASSLGRDYGYTF.

This clone was found a few times. The chain joins TRBV7-9 to TRBJ2-3; no reliable D call. The ends were cut back, 1 base at V and 3 bases at J, with 14 bases in the middle. This CDR3 is built from 16 residues. Germline lookup yields CDR1 SEHNR and CDR2 FQNEAQ (reference sequence). The DNA for the CDR3 is TGTGCCAGCAGCTTAGGACTTAACTACGGTACAGATACGCAGTATTTT. Its translation is CASSLGLNYGTDTQYF.

A remark on this clone: Other DNA sequences in this sample translate to the same CDR3. The gene calls are TRBV5-1 and TRBJ1-2, with a weak D call TRBD1 (6 bases). Trimming left V 4 bases short and J 2 bases short, with 12 bases between. Germline V lookup: CDR1 SGHRS, CDR2 YFSETQ. The CDR3 runs to 14 residues. Here the CDR3 DNA reads TGCGCCAGCAGCCCGGACAGCCTAAACTATGGCTACACCTTC. This codes for CASSPDSLNYGYTF.

The V gene is TRBV18, the J gene TRBJ2-7, with 8 bases matching TRBD1. Trimming cost V 5 bases and J 2 bases; bases outside gene matches: 2. Germline-derived CDR1 and CDR2 are KGHSH and LQKENI. There are 13 residues in the CDR3. CDR3 sequence: CASSRQGTYEQYF. The CDR3 nucleotides are TGTGCCAGCTCAAGACAGGGGACCTACGAGCAGTACTTC. Full variable domain (remainder filled in from reference TRBV18 and TRBJ2-7): NAGVMQNPRHLVRRRGQEARLRCSPMKGHSHVYWYRQLPEEGLKFMVYLQKENIIDESGMPKERFSAEFPKEGPSILRIQQVVRGDSAAYFCASSRQGTYEQYFGPGTRLTVT.

This clone showed up just a few times. The chain has TRBV2 and TRBJ1-5; 8 bases match TRBD1. Germline CDR1 is SNHLY and CDR2 is FYNNEI. The J segment lost 4 bases and the V segment lost 2 bases, leaving 4 bases of the junction unmatched. The CDR3 covers 15 residues. In nucleotides, the CDR3 is TGTGCCAGCAGTGAACTGGACAGGGTAAATCAGCCCCAGCATTTT. It translates to CASSELDRVNQPQHF.

The CDR3 bases are TGTGCCAGCAGCCAGCAGGGGGCGACCTACGAGCAGTACTTC. Residues: CASSQQGATYEQYF. The chain uses TRBV28 and TRBJ2-7; 8 bases match TRBD1. This CDR3 has 14 amino acids. Germline V CDR1 and CDR2: MDHEN, SYDVKM. Trimming removed 6 bases from V and 2 bases from J; junction bases left unmatched: 6.

This chain joins TRBV30 and TRBJ2-1; 13 nucleotides align to TRBD2. The germline CDR1 and CDR2 sequences are GTSNPN and SVGIG (reference sequence). The CDR3 has 18 residues. Unmatched junction bases numbered 16, after V lost 1 base and J lost 10 bases. CDR3 bases: TGTGCCTGGAGTGCGACTCGACTAGCGGGAGGTACCCGCCCGGAGCAGTTCTTC. Translated, it gives CAWSATRLAGGTRPEQFF.

This clone turned up a few times. This chain connects TRBV19 to TRBJ1-1; D is unclear. Trimming cost V 6 bases and J 4 bases, with 15 bases left between them. Germline assignment: CDR1 LNHDA and CDR2 SQIVND (reference sequence). The CDR3 length is 14 residues. The CDR3 region has the DNA TGTGCCAGTAGACCATCCCAGATTCTCACTGAAGCTTTCTTT. Protein product: CASRPSQILTEAFF.

This rearrangement joins TRBV2 to TRBJ2-3; 8 nucleotides line up with TRBD2. There are 15 residues in the CDR3. Germline trimming cut 3 bases from V and 0 bases from J; bases unmatched to any gene: 2. Germline CDR1 reads SNHLY; CDR2 reads FYNNEI. The CDR3 region has the DNA TGTGCCAGCAGTGAGACTAGCGCTAGCACAGATACGCAGTATTTT. This sequence encodes CASSETSASTDTQYF.

In this sample, this clone turned up a few times. This sequence joins TRBV29-1 and TRBJ1-2, with D maybe TRBD1 (5 bases). The ends were cut back, 4 bases at V and 7 bases at J, with 13 bases in the middle. The CDR3 is made up of 12 amino acids. Germline CDR1 SQVTM, CDR2 ANQGSEA. CDR3 coding DNA: TGCAGCGTTGCGGAAGGGGCGTTTGGCTACACCTTC. Translation: CSVAEGAFGYTF.

The chain couples TRBV4-1 to TRBJ2-5; D possibly corresponds to TRBD2 (6 bases). Germline loops: CDR1 MGHRA, CDR2 YSYEKL. Deletions cut 0 bases from V and 5 bases from J, with 13 bases between. The CDR3 loop spans 15 amino acids. CDR3 amino acids: CASSQDGAGRETQYF. The CDR3, as DNA: TGCGCCAGCAGCCAAGATGGCGCGGGGCGGGAGACCCAGTACTTC.

This clone has more than one count but fewer than ten. V gene TRBV18 combines with J gene TRBJ2-3; 8 nucleotides line up with TRBD1. V lost 6 bases and J lost 8; bases outside the gene matches: 7. This CDR3 has 13 residues. Germline CDR1 reads KGHSH; CDR2 reads LQKENI. The CDR3 loop is CASSPDRASTQYF. Written as DNA, the CDR3 is TGTGCCAGCTCCCCGGACAGGGCCTCTACGCAGTATTTT.

This clone was seen a few times. This sequence joins TRBV7-2 and TRBJ2-5; D is possibly TRBD1 (6 bases). Trimming took 4 bases from V and 1 from J, leaving 13 bases between them. The CDR3 is 15 amino acids. Germline values: CDR1 SGHTA, CDR2 FQGNSA. The CDR3 loop reads CASSSRGHLQETQYF. CDR3 in DNA: TGTGCCAGCAGCTCGAGGGGACACCTCCAAGAGACCCAGTACTTC.

J is TRBJ2-2 and V is TRBV29-1, with 7 positions matching TRBD2. The length of the CDR3 is 14 residues. J lost 1 base, V lost 5 bases, and 4 bases had no gene match. CDR1 SQVTM and CDR2 ANQGSEA come from the germline V gene. This chain's CDR3 is CSVLAAQNTGELFF. The CDR3 nucleotides are TGCAGCGTTCTAGCGGCCCAGAACACCGGGGAGCTGTTTTTT.

This clone was seen ten or more times. The sample contains more than one DNA sequence encoding this CDR3. The J gene is TRBJ2-7, the V gene TRBV28, with 11 nucleotides matching TRBD2. The junction had 4 bases not matched to a gene; V was cut back by 2 bases and J by 4 bases. Germline CDR1 and CDR2: MDHEN and SYDVKM. The CDR3 totals 15 residues. CDR3: CASSLGTSGSYEQYF. In nucleotides, the CDR3 is TGTGCCAGCAGTTTAGGAACTAGCGGGAGTTACGAGCAGTACTTC.